This is a list of T cell receptor beta chains from one sample in a study of blood T cell repertoires in COVID-19. Sequencing used immunoSEQ multiplex PCR; TCRdb keeps in-frame clones, though not all of them. Here the sample spans roughly 77,000 clones, 75% to 85% being singletons. Sample: peripheral blood. Receptors were obtained from a woman aged 70-85 years with acute or convalescent COVID-19. Each CDR3 is given with its conserved first and last residue. Each record gives: J gene, D gene, V gene, clone size, CDR3 DNA, CDR3 protein. The D gene is left open where the match is weak. The size of a clone is reported for some rows only, either as once, few or many, or as a class for expanded clones.

J: TRBJ1-5; D: TRBD1; V: TRBV6-2/TRBV6-3; size: -; DNA: TGTGCCAGCAGCCAGGGACAGGGGGTATCGGGCAATCAGCCCCAGCATTTT; CDR3: CASSQGQGVSGNQPQHF
J: TRBJ1-2; D: TRBD1; V: TRBV3-1/TRBV3-2; size: -; DNA: TGTGCCAGCAGCCCTCGGACAGGAAACGGCTACACCTTC; CDR3: CASSPRTGNGYTF
J: TRBJ1-5; D: TRBD1; V: TRBV7-9; size: few; DNA: TGTGCCAGCAGCCTCGTTACAGGGGGGAGCAATCAGCCCCAGCATTTT; CDR3: CASSLVTGGSNQPQHF
J: TRBJ2-5; D: TRBD1; V: TRBV15; size: -; DNA: TGTGCCACCAGCAGTGACACCGGGACAGGGGAGTGGGAGACCCAGTACTTC; CDR3: CATSSDTGTGEWETQYF
J: TRBJ2-1; D: TRBD2; V: TRBV19; size: -; DNA: TGTGCCAGTAGTATTGCAGCGGGGGTCTACAATGAGCAGTTCTTC; CDR3: CASSIAAGVYNEQFF
J: TRBJ2-6; D: TRBD1; V: TRBV19; size: -; DNA: TGTGCCAGCGCCCGGACAGGGACCGACGTCCTGACTTTC; CDR3: CASARTGTDVLTF
J: TRBJ1-1; D: TRBD1; V: TRBV6-5; size: -; DNA: TGTGCCAGCAGGAACGACCGGGACAGGGCTTTCTTT; CDR3: CASRNDRDRAFF
J: TRBJ2-7; D: TRBD1; V: TRBV11-2; size: once; DNA: TGTGCCAGCAGCCACGGGACAGGGGCGAACGAGCAGTACTTC; CDR3: CASSHGTGANEQYF
J: TRBJ2-3; D: TRBD2; V: TRBV19; size: few; DNA: TGTGCCAGTAGTAAGGCTAGCGGGGGCTCGAGCACAGATACGCAGTATTTT; CDR3: CASSKASGGSSTDTQYF
J: TRBJ1-5; D: TRBD1; V: TRBV19; size: -; DNA: TGTGCCAGTAGTATAGCCGGGACAGGGCCATCGTGGCCCCAGCATTTT; CDR3: CASSIAGTGPSWPQHF
J: TRBJ2-4; D: -; V: TRBV4-2; size: -; DNA: TGTGCCAGCAGCCAAGATCAAGGGGGGGGGCCCAAAAACATTCAGTACTTC; CDR3: CASSQDQGGGPKNIQYF
J: TRBJ2-1; D: -; V: TRBV19; size: -; DNA: TGTGCCAGTAGTATTCGGGTATACAATGAGCAGTTCTTC; CDR3: CASSIRVYNEQFF
J: TRBJ1-1; D: -; V: TRBV2; size: few; DNA: TGTGCCAGCAGAGAGGCGAACACTGAAGCTTTCTTT; CDR3: CASREANTEAFF
J: TRBJ1-3; D: -; V: TRBV18; size: -; DNA: TGTGCCAGCTCCAGTAATCCGGGCTCTGGAAACACCATATATTTT; CDR3: CASSSNPGSGNTIYF
J: TRBJ2-2; D: -; V: TRBV2; size: -; DNA: TGTGCCAGCAAGGTCGGGTTGGGTAACACCGGGGAGCTGTTTTTT; CDR3: CASKVGLGNTGELFF
J: TRBJ1-1; D: -; V: TRBV5-5; size: few; DNA: TGTGCCAGCAGCTTGGAACAGATGAACACTGAAGCTTTCTTT; CDR3: CASSLEQMNTEAFF
J: TRBJ2-7; D: TRBD2; V: TRBV13; size: -; DNA: TGTGCCAGCAGCGCCCGACTAGCGGGGGGGCAGGACGAGCAGTACTTC; CDR3: CASSARLAGGQDEQYF
J: TRBJ2-1; D: TRBD2; V: TRBV4-1; size: -; DNA: TGCGCCAGCAGCCAAGATCCTAGCGGGGCGCAAGAGCAGTTCTTC; CDR3: CASSQDPSGAQEQFF
J: TRBJ2-7; D: TRBD1; V: TRBV9; size: -; DNA: TGTGCCAGCAGCCCAGACAGGGGGCGCCCCTACGAGCAGTACTTC; CDR3: CASSPDRGRPYEQYF
J: TRBJ2-3; D: TRBD2; V: TRBV3-1/TRBV3-2; size: -; DNA: TGTGCCAGCAGCCATCTCGCTACTAGCGGGGATGCTGAAGATACGCAGTATTTT; CDR3: CASSHLATSGDAEDTQYF
J: TRBJ1-5; D: -; V: TRBV28; size: -; DNA: TGTGCCAGCAGTACCGAGTCAGGGAGGGCCAATCAGCCCCAGCATTTT; CDR3: CASSTESGRANQPQHF
J: TRBJ2-1; D: -; V: TRBV27; size: -; DNA: TGTGCCAGCGGCGAACAGGTTTACAATGAGCAGTTCTTC; CDR3: CASGEQVYNEQFF
J: TRBJ2-3; D: -; V: TRBV13; size: once; DNA: TGTGCCAGCAGCTTACAGGGGGATACGCAGTATTTT; CDR3: CASSLQGDTQYF
J: TRBJ2-5; D: TRBD2; V: TRBV7-2; size: -; DNA: TGTGCCAGCAGCGCCCTAGCGGGGGTAGGGGGGACCCAGTACTTC; CDR3: CASSALAGVGGTQYF
J: TRBJ2-6; D: TRBD1; V: TRBV7-2; size: -; DNA: TGTGCCAGCAGCCCTGGACAGGAGCCCTCTGGGGCCAACGTCCTGACTTTC; CDR3: CASSPGQEPSGANVLTF
J: TRBJ2-5; D: -; V: TRBV7-9; size: -; DNA: TGTGCCAGCAGCTTAGACGGCAGGGGTGGAGAGACCCAGTACTTC; CDR3: CASSLDGRGGETQYF
J: TRBJ1-2; D: TRBD1; V: TRBV3-1/TRBV3-2; size: few; DNA: TGTGCCAGCAGCCACACCGGGACAGGAGCTAACTATGGCTACACCTTC; CDR3: CASSHTGTGANYGYTF
J: TRBJ1-2; D: -; V: TRBV27; size: few; DNA: TGTGCCAGCAGTTTTGTGGGGGGAGGCGGTAACTATGGCTACACCTTC; CDR3: CASSFVGGGGNYGYTF
J: TRBJ1-5; D: -; V: TRBV25-1; size: few; DNA: TGTGCCAGCAGTGGGGGAGGCAGATATCAGCCCCAGCATTTT; CDR3: CASSGGGRYQPQHF
J: TRBJ1-1; D: TRBD1; V: TRBV9; size: -; DNA: TGTGCCAGCAGCGTAGAAGACAGGGCCTTTATTCAGACGAACACTGAAGCTTTCTTT; CDR3: CASSVEDRAFIQTNTEAFF
J: TRBJ2-1; D: -; V: TRBV2; size: -; DNA: TGTGCCAGCAAGACGGACAGAACCTACAATGAGCAGTTCTTC; CDR3: CASKTDRTYNEQFF